This paragraph covers one TCR beta chain sequence. CDR3 size: 15 residues. Germline loops: CDR1 SGDLS, CDR2 YYNGEE. V was shortened by 0 bases and J by 7 bases, with 13 bases between the two germline ends. The sample belongs to a study of blood T cell repertoires in COVID-19. In the study overall: Material from acute and convalescent COVID-19 was sourced from the United States, Italy and Spain.

Here immunoSEQ multiplex PCR was the method, and the copy in TCRdb shows in-frame clones only, minus some. The sample contains about 120,000 clones, 65% to 90% of which appear only once. The sequencing input was peripheral blood. The chain employs TRBV9 and TRBJ2-2; TRBD2 might be the D (6 bases). The sequence derives from a man older than 75 with acute or convalescent COVID-19. CDR3: CASSVGIGGNGELFF. CDR3 DNA sequence: TGTGCCAGCAGCGTAGGGATCGGGGGTAACGGGGAGCTGTTTTTT.